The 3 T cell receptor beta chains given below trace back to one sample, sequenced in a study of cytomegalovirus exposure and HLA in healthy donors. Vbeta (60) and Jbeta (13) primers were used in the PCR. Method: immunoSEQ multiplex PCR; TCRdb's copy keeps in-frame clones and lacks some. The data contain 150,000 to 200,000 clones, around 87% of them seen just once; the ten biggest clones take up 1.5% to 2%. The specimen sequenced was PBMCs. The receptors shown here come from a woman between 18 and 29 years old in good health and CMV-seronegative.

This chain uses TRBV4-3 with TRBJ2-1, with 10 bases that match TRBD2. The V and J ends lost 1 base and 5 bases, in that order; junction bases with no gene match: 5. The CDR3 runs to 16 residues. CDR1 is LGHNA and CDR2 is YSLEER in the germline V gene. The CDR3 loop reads CASSQGPSGSNNEQFF. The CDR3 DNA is TGCGCCAGCAGCCAAGGGCCTAGCGGGAGCAACAATGAGCAGTTCTTC.

The CDR3 nucleotides are TGTGCCAGCAGTGATTCCGAGCGGATACTCTCTGGGGCCAACGTCCTGACTTTC. Its protein is CASSDSERILSGANVLTF. The chain combines TRBV6-1 with TRBJ2-6; possibly TRBD2 for D (5 bases). Germline values: CDR1 MNHNS, CDR2 SASEGT. CDR3 length equals 18 residues. Deletions cut 3 bases from V and 0 bases from J, with 15 bases between.

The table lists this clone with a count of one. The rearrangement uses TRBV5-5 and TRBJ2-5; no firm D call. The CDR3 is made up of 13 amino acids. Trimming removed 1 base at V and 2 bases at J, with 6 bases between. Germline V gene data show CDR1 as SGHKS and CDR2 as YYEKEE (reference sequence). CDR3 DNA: TGTGCCAGCAGCTTGAGCACTCAAGAGACCCAGTACTTC. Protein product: CASSLSTQETQYF.